This is a list of T cell receptor beta chains from one sample in a study of early T cells in non-severe SARS-CoV-2 infection. TCRdb called the 5' RACE reads again in MiXCR, with one record for every CDR3 protein. The sample yields 75,000 to 100,000 distinct CDR3 sequences, roughly 14% seen once. The sample was whole blood. These receptors all stem from an adult who was a healthcare worker with PCR-confirmed SARS-CoV-2 infection or an uninfected control (not recorded which). The CDR3 runs from the conserved cysteine through the conserved F or W. A D gene is named only where the DNA matches it firmly. A row's size may be missing; if present it is once, few, many or a size class.

size,J,D,V,DNA,CDR3
-,TRBJ2-1,-,TRBV5-1,TGCGCCAGCAGCTACTCCCTCAATGAGCAGTTCTTC,CASSYSLNEQFF
-,TRBJ1-3,TRBD1,TRBV5-1,TGCGCCAGCAGCCATGGGACAGAATCTGGAAACACCATATATTTT,CASSHGTESGNTIYF
few,TRBJ2-1,-,TRBV12-3/TRBV12-4,TGTGCCAGCAGTGGACAGCGAATGGGCTCCTACAATGAGCAGTTCTTC,CASSGQRMGSYNEQFF
-,TRBJ2-1,TRBD2,TRBV2,TGTGCCAGCAGTGAAGTTCGCGGGGGGGCCCGGGAGCAGTTCTTC,CASSEVRGGAREQFF
few,TRBJ2-1,TRBD2,TRBV5-1,TGCGCCAGCAGAGCCTCCTCGGGGGGGCAAAATGAGCAGTTCTTC,CASRASSGGQNEQFF
-,TRBJ2-5,-,TRBV5-1,TGCGCCAGCAGCTTGGATAGGGGCTACCCCCGAGAGACCCAGTACTTC,CASSLDRGYPRETQYF
few,TRBJ2-2,-,TRBV12-3/TRBV12-4,TGTGCCAGCAGTCGGACACCGCTGGAGGAGCTGTTTTTT,CASSRTPLEELFF
few,TRBJ2-1,-,TRBV11-2,TGTGCCAGCAGCTTAACGGGGGGCCGTGGAAATGAGCAGTTCTTC,CASSLTGGRGNEQFF
many,TRBJ2-5,TRBD1,TRBV12-3/TRBV12-4,TGTGCCAGCAGTACCAGGACAGGGATGGAGACCCAGTACTTC,CASSTRTGMETQYF
-,TRBJ2-3,-,TRBV10-1,TGCGCCAGCAGTGGGAGTGGGACGCAGTATTTT,CASSGSGTQYF
-,TRBJ1-1,-,TRBV6-1,TGTGCCAGCAGTGATACGGGGTACTCGAACACTGAAGCTTTCTTT,CASSDTGYSNTEAFF
few,TRBJ1-1,-,TRBV2,TGTGCCAGCAGTGGGGGACGGAACACTGAAGCTTTCTTT,CASSGGRNTEAFF
few,TRBJ2-5,-,TRBV20-1,TGCAGTGCTAGGGGGACCGGGCTTCAAGAGACCCAGTACTTC,CSARGTGLQETQYF
few,TRBJ2-1,-,TRBV24-1,TGTGCCACCAGTGATACTAGGCGGGGAAACTACAATGAGCAGTTCTTC,CATSDTRRGNYNEQFF
-,TRBJ1-5,-,TRBV20-1,TGCAGTGCTAGGGGAGGGAGCCAGCCCCAGCATTTT,CSARGGSQPQHF
-,TRBJ2-2,-,TRBV5-8,TGTGCCAGCAGCTTGGCCGGGGCGAACACCGGGGAGCTGTTTTTT,CASSLAGANTGELFF
-,TRBJ2-2,-,TRBV7-9,TGTGCCAGCAGCCTTCCTAGGGACGTGATCGGGGAGCTGTTTTTT,CASSLPRDVIGELFF
-,TRBJ1-4,TRBD1,TRBV10-2,TGCGCCAGCAGTGAGACAGGGGGCACTGAAAAACTGTTTTTT,CASSETGGTEKLFF
few,TRBJ2-3,-,TRBV12-3/TRBV12-4,TGTGCCATTGGGACGGGTTCCCTAATCGCAGATACGCAGTATTTT,CAIGTGSLIADTQYF
many,TRBJ1-6,-,TRBV27,TGTGCCAGCAGTCACAGGGAATTTAATTCACCCCTCCACTTT,CASSHREFNSPLHF
few,TRBJ2-3,-,TRBV6-1,TGTGCCAGCACGTTGAGCAGCGGGAGCACAGATACGCAGTATTTT,CASTLSSGSTDTQYF
few,TRBJ2-5,-,TRBV3-1,TGTGCCAGCAGCCAAACGGCGCCTTTTGGTAGCGGTCAAGAGACCCAGTACTTC,CASSQTAPFGSGQETQYF
-,TRBJ2-5,-,TRBV5-8,TGTGCCAGCAGCTTGGGCGTCGGGACCCAGTACTTC,CASSLGVGTQYF
many,TRBJ2-3,-,TRBV24-1,TGTGCCACCAGTGATTTTAGCGAGGGCGTCCCAGATACGCAGTATTTT,CATSDFSEGVPDTQYF
many,TRBJ2-3,-,TRBV19,TGTGCCAGCTCGACCCGTTCTATGAGGAGAGATACGCAGTATTTT,CASSTRSMRRDTQYF
-,TRBJ2-1,-,TRBV30,TGTGCCTGGAATCAACAGGGCGGGAACTACAATGAGCAGTTCTTC,CAWNQQGGNYNEQFF
many,TRBJ1-1,-,TRBV6-5,TGTGCCAGCAGCTGGACAGTGAACACTGAAGCTTTCTTT,CASSWTVNTEAFF
-,TRBJ2-3,-,TRBV29-1,TGCAGCGTTAGCGGACAGCACTCAGATACGCAGTATTTT,CSVSGQHSDTQYF
-,TRBJ2-3,-,TRBV3-1,TGTGCCAGCAGCCAGGGGGAGGATACGCAGTATTTT,CASSQGEDTQYF
-,TRBJ2-1,-,TRBV29-1,TGCAGCGCTACTAGCCCTTACAATGAGCAGTTCTTC,CSATSPYNEQFF
-,TRBJ2-1,TRBD1,TRBV12-3/TRBV12-4,TGTGCCAGCAGTTTAGAAACAGGGGGAAATGAGCAGTTCTTC,CASSLETGGNEQFF
few,TRBJ2-3,TRBD2,TRBV18,TGTGCCAGCTCACCGGGACTAGCGGGGGTGGATACGCAGTATTTT,CASSPGLAGVDTQYF
few,TRBJ1-2,-,TRBV11-2,TGTGCCAGCAGCTTATTGGTGACAGAGAGAGGCTACACCTTC,CASSLLVTERGYTF
-,TRBJ1-1,-,TRBV5-1,TGCGCCAGCAGTATAGCAGGATCGGACACTGAAGCTTTCTTT,CASSIAGSDTEAFF
many,TRBJ2-3,-,TRBV28,TGTGCCAGCAGTCCCCTGACAGGCACTGTACTCTCAGATACGCAGTATTTT,CASSPLTGTVLSDTQYF
-,TRBJ2-2,-,TRBV3-1,TGTGCCAGCAGCCTCGCGTGGGGGGAGACCACCGGGGAGCTGTTTTTT,CASSLAWGETTGELFF
many,TRBJ1-1,-,TRBV6-2/TRBV6-3,TGTGCCAGCGAGGAACAGGGCGGCACTGAAGCTTTCTTT,CASEEQGGTEAFF
few,TRBJ2-3,TRBD1,TRBV12-3/TRBV12-4,TGTGCCAGCAGTTGGACAGGGGGCCGCACAGATACGCAGTATTTT,CASSWTGGRTDTQYF
few,TRBJ1-2,-,TRBV28,TGTGCCAGCAGTGCTACCACAGCGGCAGGCTACACCTTC,CASSATTAAGYTF
once,TRBJ2-5,TRBD2,TRBV19,TGTGCCAGTAGTATAGATGGCGGGGGGCTTCAAGAGACCCAGTACTTC,CASSIDGGGLQETQYF
-,TRBJ2-3,-,TRBV6-6,TGTGCCAGCAGTTACTCTGCACAGGGCACAGATACGCAGTATTTT,CASSYSAQGTDTQYF
few,TRBJ2-2,TRBD1,TRBV2,TGTGCCAGCGGACAGGACAAGCTGTTTTTT,CASGQDKLFF
-,TRBJ2-5,-,TRBV6-5,TGTGCCAGCAGTGTAGCGGACCAAGAGACCCAGTACTTC,CASSVADQETQYF
-,TRBJ1-1,-,TRBV7-2,TGTGCCAGCAGCTCCGACCGCTACTCTGAAGCTTTCTTT,CASSSDRYSEAFF
few,TRBJ2-3,TRBD2,TRBV5-1,TGCGCCAGCAGCTCAAATATAGCGGGGGGGAAGACAGATACGCAGTATTTT,CASSSNIAGGKTDTQYF
few,TRBJ2-6,-,TRBV5-1,TGCGCCAGCAAAAGGGACGGACCAGGGACCAACGTCCTGACTTTC,CASKRDGPGTNVLTF
-,TRBJ2-5,TRBD1,TRBV11-3,TGTGCCAGCAGCTTAACCGCCAGGACAGGGGGAGAGACCCAGTACTTC,CASSLTARTGGETQYF
few,TRBJ2-1,-,TRBV2,TGTGCCAGCAGTCTACAGGAAAGTTCCTACAATGAGCAGTTCTTC,CASSLQESSYNEQFF
-,TRBJ1-1,TRBD1,TRBV7-8,TGTGCCAGCAGCCTTCGACAGGGCGGGATGAACACTGAAGCTTTCTTT,CASSLRQGGMNTEAFF
many,TRBJ2-1,-,TRBV20-1,TGCAGTGCTAGAGTGGGCAATCCCGCCAATGAGCAGTTCTTC,CSARVGNPANEQFF
few,TRBJ2-3,-,TRBV7-2,TGTGCCAGCAGCTCGTCTAGCAACTCGCAGTATTTT,CASSSSSNSQYF
many,TRBJ1-1,-,TRBV7-6,TGTGCCAGCAGCCCGCCGCGGGCGAACACTGAAGCTTTCTTT,CASSPPRANTEAFF
-,TRBJ1-1,TRBD1,TRBV6-1,TGTGCCACACAGGGGGCCTGGCAAGCTTTCTTT,CATQGAWQAFF
many,TRBJ1-5,TRBD1,TRBV18,TGTGCCAGCTCTCCGGACAGGGGCAATCAGCCCCAGCATTTT,CASSPDRGNQPQHF
-,TRBJ1-3,TRBD1,TRBV3-1,TGTGCCAGCAGCCAAGGGACAGGGACATACACCATATATTTT,CASSQGTGTYTIYF
-,TRBJ2-3,-,TRBV5-1,TGCGCCAGCAGCTTCCTGGGGGCTGGCACAGATACGCAGTATTTT,CASSFLGAGTDTQYF
-,TRBJ2-1,TRBD1,TRBV5-1,TGCGCCAGCAGCTTTATGACAGGGGGCTCCTACAATGAGCAGTTCTTC,CASSFMTGGSYNEQFF
-,TRBJ2-5,TRBD2,TRBV7-8,TGTGCCAGCAGCTCGCAACCACGGGGACTAGCGGGGATCATCGGGGGAGAGACCCAGTACTTC,CASSSQPRGLAGIIGGETQYF
-,TRBJ1-2,-,TRBV3-1,TGTGCCAGCAGCCAATTACAGAACTATGGCTACACCTTC,CASSQLQNYGYTF